This T cell receptor (beta chain) was sequenced in a study of OX40 agonist ivuxolimab in advanced cancers. About the study: Therapy given before enrollment (anti-PD-1, anti-PD-L1 or anti-CTLA-4) was allowed, and over 35% had some.

Of note for this clone: Its antigen is not identified.

Repertoires were generated with immunoSEQ multiplex PCR, while TCRdb's copy carries only in-frame clones and drops some. The profile shows over 30,000 clones, roughly 82% of them singletons. Whole-study results and caveats: Low normalized T-cell clonal expansion also characterized some of the nonresponders. Among the lowest levels of clonal expansion were found in partial responders at 0.1-3.0 mg/kg.

CDR3 size: 12 residues. The V and J ends lost 4 bases and 4 bases respectively, with 6 bases between them. The germline V gene encodes CDR1 SGHDT and CDR2 YYEEEE. The material was CD4+ or CD8+ T cells sorted from blood, obtained in a trial of the OX40 agonist ivuxolimab. The chain uses TRBV5-6 and TRBJ2-1, with a weak D call TRBD2 (5 bases). The receptor's source is an adult with an advanced solid tumor such as melanoma, head and neck, liver or kidney cancer. CDR3 in DNA: TGTGCCAGCAGCCGGGGTTACAATGAGCAGTTCTTC. Translation gives CASSRGYNEQFF.